This is a list of T cell receptor beta chains from one sample in a study of blood T cell repertoires in COVID-19. Produced via immunoSEQ multiplex PCR; TCRdb's table is partial and in-frame only. The profile covers around 310,000 clones, with about 90% appearing a single time and 5% to 6% taken by the ten largest. The specimen was PBMCs or T cells enriched from blood (not recorded which). All receptors derive from a man under 40 who had recovered from COVID-19. The CDR3 runs from the conserved cysteine through the conserved F or W. D genes are given only for firm matches. The size of a clone is reported for some rows only, either as once, few or many, or as a class for expanded clones.

clone_size: .
d_call: TRBD1
v_call: TRBV20-1
j_call: TRBJ1-1
cdr3_aa: CSASNPQGDTEAFF
cdr3_nt: TGCAGTGCTAGTAATCCGCAGGGGGACACTGAAGCTTTCTTT

clone_size: few
d_call: TRBD1
v_call: TRBV30
j_call: TRBJ1-5
cdr3_aa: CAWSARQGTGNQPQHF
cdr3_nt: TGTGCCTGGAGCGCCCGACAGGGTACGGGCAATCAGCCCCAGCATTTT

clone_size: .
d_call: TRBD1
v_call: TRBV7-9
j_call: TRBJ1-4
cdr3_aa: CASSPPGQGNEKLFF
cdr3_nt: TGTGCCAGCAGTCCTCCGGGACAGGGTAATGAAAAACTGTTTTTT

clone_size: once
d_call: TRBD1
v_call: TRBV27
j_call: TRBJ1-2
cdr3_aa: CATGGLGGYTF
cdr3_nt: TGTGCCACAGGGGGACTCGGCGGCTACACCTTC

clone_size: .
d_call: TRBD2
v_call: TRBV6-5
j_call: TRBJ2-3
cdr3_aa: CASSSGGANSDTQYF
cdr3_nt: TGTGCCAGCAGTTCCGGGGGGGCTAATTCAGATACGCAGTATTTT

clone_size: .
d_call: TRBD1
v_call: TRBV10-2
j_call: TRBJ1-2
cdr3_aa: CASLDRDYGYTF
cdr3_nt: TGCGCCAGCCTTGACAGGGACTATGGCTACACCTTC

clone_size: .
d_call: .
v_call: TRBV29-1
j_call: TRBJ2-3
cdr3_aa: CSVASQGQTDTQYF
cdr3_nt: TGCAGCGTTGCGTCTCAGGGGCAAACAGATACGCAGTATTTT

clone_size: .
d_call: TRBD1
v_call: TRBV7-8
j_call: TRBJ1-6
cdr3_aa: CASSQQGNYNSPLHF
cdr3_nt: TGTGCCAGCAGCCAACAGGGGAACTATAATTCACCCCTCCACTTT

clone_size: .
d_call: TRBD1
v_call: TRBV7-9
j_call: TRBJ2-2
cdr3_aa: CASRNYDRVHGELFF
cdr3_nt: TGTGCCAGCAGAAATTATGACAGGGTCCACGGGGAGCTGTTTTTT

clone_size: .
d_call: .
v_call: TRBV5-4
j_call: TRBJ2-3
cdr3_aa: CASSPRGEDTQYF
cdr3_nt: TGTGCCAGCAGCCCCAGGGGCGAAGATACGCAGTATTTT

clone_size: few
d_call: .
v_call: TRBV3-1/TRBV3-2
j_call: TRBJ1-2
cdr3_aa: CASSQELTGDGYTF
cdr3_nt: TGTGCCAGCAGCCAAGAGTTGACGGGAGATGGCTACACCTTC

clone_size: .
d_call: TRBD1
v_call: TRBV19
j_call: TRBJ2-2
cdr3_aa: CASTLTGAPGELFF
cdr3_nt: TGTGCCAGTACCCTCACAGGGGCCCCCGGGGAGCTGTTTTTT

clone_size: .
d_call: TRBD2
v_call: TRBV2
j_call: TRBJ2-3
cdr3_aa: CASSDGVSGGLGTDTQYF
cdr3_nt: TGTGCCAGCAGTGATGGGGTCTCGGGGGGGCTAGGCACAGATACGCAGTATTTT

clone_size: few
d_call: .
v_call: TRBV3-1/TRBV3-2
j_call: TRBJ1-2
cdr3_aa: CASSQEGEGAGGYTF
cdr3_nt: TGTGCCAGCAGCCAAGAAGGCGAAGGGGCAGGGGGCTACACCTTC

clone_size: .
d_call: TRBD1
v_call: TRBV6-5
j_call: TRBJ2-1
cdr3_aa: CASSYTGTANTQQFF
cdr3_nt: TGTGCCAGCAGTTACACCGGGACAGCCAACACCCAGCAGTTCTTC

clone_size: .
d_call: TRBD2
v_call: TRBV9
j_call: TRBJ2-7
cdr3_aa: CASSVSGEGYEQYF
cdr3_nt: TGTGCCAGCAGCGTATCCGGGGAGGGGTACGAGCAGTACTTC

clone_size: .
d_call: TRBD2
v_call: TRBV4-1
j_call: TRBJ2-3
cdr3_aa: CASSPSGGANTQYF
cdr3_nt: TGCGCCAGCAGCCCCAGCGGGGGGGCCAATACGCAGTATTTT

clone_size: once
d_call: .
v_call: TRBV27
j_call: TRBJ2-5
cdr3_aa: CAIPLGTQYF
cdr3_nt: TGTGCCATTCCCCTCGGGACCCAGTACTTC

clone_size: .
d_call: .
v_call: TRBV4-2
j_call: TRBJ2-2
cdr3_aa: CASSPRGRQGRDTGELFF
cdr3_nt: TGTGCCAGCAGCCCCCGGGGTAGACAGGGGAGGGACACCGGGGAGCTGTTTTTT

clone_size: .
d_call: .
v_call: TRBV29-1
j_call: TRBJ1-2
cdr3_aa: CSVDSGRGGYTF
cdr3_nt: TGCAGCGTTGATTCAGGGCGAGGTGGCTACACCTTC

clone_size: .
d_call: .
v_call: TRBV7-9
j_call: TRBJ2-1
cdr3_aa: CASSLSLYNEQFF
cdr3_nt: TGTGCCAGCAGCTTAAGCCTCTACAATGAGCAGTTCTTC

clone_size: .
d_call: TRBD2
v_call: TRBV4-1
j_call: TRBJ2-3
cdr3_aa: CASSQTYLGTSGGGEDTQYF
cdr3_nt: TGCGCCAGCAGCCAAACCTACCTAGGGACTAGCGGGGGCGGGGAAGATACGCAGTATTTT

clone_size: .
d_call: .
v_call: TRBV28
j_call: TRBJ1-1
cdr3_aa: CASSFLGGNTEAFF
cdr3_nt: TGTGCCAGCAGTTTTTTGGGGGGGAACACTGAAGCTTTCTTT

clone_size: .
d_call: .
v_call: TRBV18
j_call: TRBJ1-6
cdr3_aa: CASSGQVGGNSPLHF
cdr3_nt: TGTGCCAGCTCAGGGCAGGTGGGGGGTAACTCACCCCTCCACTTT

clone_size: few
d_call: TRBD1
v_call: TRBV4-2
j_call: TRBJ1-5
cdr3_aa: CASSLDRGNSNQPQHF
cdr3_nt: TGTGCCAGCAGCCTTGACAGGGGAAATAGCAATCAGCCCCAGCATTTT

clone_size: .
d_call: TRBD1
v_call: TRBV27
j_call: TRBJ2-1
cdr3_aa: CASSLQGQGLGEQFF
cdr3_nt: TGTGCCAGCAGTTTACAGGGACAGGGCCTTGGGGAGCAGTTCTTC

clone_size: .
d_call: TRBD1
v_call: TRBV7-9
j_call: TRBJ2-7
cdr3_aa: CASSLETGFYEQYF
cdr3_nt: TGTGCCAGCAGCTTAGAGACAGGGTTCTACGAGCAGTACTTC

clone_size: .
d_call: TRBD1
v_call: TRBV5-4
j_call: TRBJ1-4
cdr3_aa: CASSLADQGATNEKLFF
cdr3_nt: TGTGCCAGCAGCTTGGCGGACCAGGGGGCAACTAATGAAAAACTGTTTTTT

clone_size: .
d_call: .
v_call: TRBV24-1
j_call: TRBJ1-1
cdr3_aa: CATSDLGTRAFF
cdr3_nt: TGTGCCACCAGTGACCTCGGGACAAGGGCTTTCTTT

clone_size: few
d_call: .
v_call: TRBV5-1
j_call: TRBJ2-3
cdr3_aa: CASSLYSTDTQYF
cdr3_nt: TGCGCCAGCAGCCTCTATTCCACAGATACGCAGTATTTT

clone_size: few
d_call: .
v_call: TRBV25-1
j_call: TRBJ1-2
cdr3_aa: CASRQGPHGYTF
cdr3_nt: TGTGCCAGCAGACAGGGTCCGCATGGCTACACCTTC

clone_size: .
d_call: TRBD1
v_call: TRBV18
j_call: TRBJ2-4
cdr3_aa: CASSPPGTGILAKNIQYF
cdr3_nt: TGTGCCAGCTCACCCCCCGGGACAGGAATCCTAGCCAAAAACATTCAGTACTTC

clone_size: .
d_call: .
v_call: TRBV6-5
j_call: TRBJ1-3
cdr3_aa: CASSSPTGSGNTIYF
cdr3_nt: TGTGCCAGCAGTAGCCCCACGGGCTCTGGAAACACCATATATTTT

clone_size: .
d_call: .
v_call: TRBV7-9
j_call: TRBJ1-2
cdr3_aa: CASSSAPGSVWDGYTF
cdr3_nt: TGTGCCAGCAGTTCCGCTCCGGGGTCGGTCTGGGATGGCTACACCTTC

clone_size: .
d_call: TRBD2
v_call: TRBV6-5
j_call: TRBJ2-3
cdr3_aa: CASSYGRADNTDTQYF
cdr3_nt: TGTGCCAGCAGTTACGGGAGGGCCGACAACACAGATACGCAGTATTTT

clone_size: many
d_call: .
v_call: TRBV19
j_call: TRBJ2-1
cdr3_aa: CASKDRGRGFYNEQFF
cdr3_nt: TGTGCCAGTAAAGACCGGGGCAGGGGTTTTTACAATGAGCAGTTCTTC

clone_size: .
d_call: TRBD2
v_call: TRBV2
j_call: TRBJ2-2
cdr3_aa: CASSEASGVNTGELFF
cdr3_nt: TGTGCCAGCAGTGAAGCTAGCGGGGTGAACACCGGGGAGCTGTTTTTT

clone_size: .
d_call: .
v_call: TRBV6-5
j_call: TRBJ2-3
cdr3_aa: CASSFTGWGTDTQYF
cdr3_nt: TGTGCCAGCAGTTTCACAGGGTGGGGCACAGATACGCAGTATTTT

clone_size: .
d_call: .
v_call: TRBV6-5
j_call: TRBJ1-1
cdr3_aa: CASRTVNTEAFF
cdr3_nt: TGTGCCAGCAGGACAGTGAACACTGAAGCTTTCTTT

clone_size: .
d_call: .
v_call: TRBV5-1
j_call: TRBJ1-3
cdr3_aa: CASSNDRGGNTIYF
cdr3_nt: TGCGCCAGTTCGAACGACCGCGGTGGAAACACCATATATTTT

clone_size: .
d_call: TRBD1
v_call: TRBV5-4
j_call: TRBJ1-1
cdr3_aa: CASSPKTGGNTEAFF
cdr3_nt: TGTGCCAGCAGCCCGAAGACAGGGGGTAACACTGAAGCTTTCTTT

clone_size: .
d_call: TRBD1
v_call: TRBV5-1
j_call: TRBJ2-5
cdr3_aa: CASSPDRETQYF
cdr3_nt: TGCGCCAGCAGTCCGGACAGGGAGACCCAGTACTTC

clone_size: .
d_call: TRBD2
v_call: TRBV9
j_call: TRBJ2-7
cdr3_aa: CASSVSGGQDEQYF
cdr3_nt: TGTGCCAGCAGCGTTAGCGGGGGGCAAGATGAGCAGTACTTC

clone_size: .
d_call: .
v_call: TRBV7-3
j_call: TRBJ2-7
cdr3_aa: CASSLKPLGEQYF
cdr3_nt: TGTGCCAGCAGCTTAAAGCCCCTAGGCGAGCAGTACTTC

clone_size: .
d_call: TRBD1
v_call: TRBV28
j_call: TRBJ1-5
cdr3_aa: CASSPGTGPNQPQHF
cdr3_nt: TGTGCCAGCAGTCCCGGGACAGGGCCCAATCAGCCCCAGCATTTT

clone_size: .
d_call: .
v_call: TRBV18
j_call: TRBJ2-1
cdr3_aa: CASSPRQGSEQFF
cdr3_nt: TGTGCCAGCTCACCACGGCAGGGAAGCGAGCAGTTCTTC

clone_size: .
d_call: TRBD1
v_call: TRBV19
j_call: TRBJ1-5
cdr3_aa: CASSPGQNQPQHF
cdr3_nt: TGTGCCAGTAGTCCGGGACAGAATCAGCCCCAGCATTTT

clone_size: once
d_call: TRBD2
v_call: TRBV28
j_call: TRBJ2-3
cdr3_aa: CASSSLIAGDTDTQYF
cdr3_nt: TGTGCCAGCAGCTCCCTTATAGCGGGGGATACAGATACGCAGTATTTT

clone_size: .
d_call: TRBD1
v_call: TRBV6-4
j_call: TRBJ2-4
cdr3_aa: CASRGQPLLAKNIQYF
cdr3_nt: TGTGCCAGCAGGGGACAGCCACTTCTAGCCAAAAACATTCAGTACTTC

clone_size: many
d_call: TRBD1
v_call: TRBV29-1
j_call: TRBJ2-7
cdr3_aa: CSVMGQGNYEQYF
cdr3_nt: TGCAGCGTTATGGGACAGGGGAACTACGAGCAGTACTTC

clone_size: few
d_call: TRBD1
v_call: TRBV9
j_call: TRBJ2-1
cdr3_aa: CASSVDPNRGEIDNEQFF
cdr3_nt: TGTGCCAGCAGCGTTGACCCCAACAGGGGAGAAATTGACAATGAGCAGTTCTTC

clone_size: .
d_call: .
v_call: TRBV2
j_call: TRBJ1-5
cdr3_aa: CASREDGDPSNQPQHF
cdr3_nt: TGTGCCAGCAGGGAGGACGGCGATCCCTCCAATCAGCCCCAGCATTTT

clone_size: once
d_call: .
v_call: TRBV7-8
j_call: TRBJ2-5
cdr3_aa: CASSLGGVETQYF
cdr3_nt: TGTGCCAGCAGCTTAGGGGGGGTTGAGACCCAGTACTTC

clone_size: few
d_call: .
v_call: TRBV9
j_call: TRBJ2-2
cdr3_aa: CASSSLPGQNTGELFF
cdr3_nt: TGTGCCAGCAGCTCCCTTCCGGGACAAAACACCGGGGAGCTGTTTTTT

clone_size: .
d_call: .
v_call: TRBV5-1
j_call: TRBJ2-3
cdr3_aa: CASSLQGDTDTQYF
cdr3_nt: TGCGCCAGCAGCTTGCAAGGAGACACAGATACGCAGTATTTT

clone_size: .
d_call: TRBD1
v_call: TRBV19
j_call: TRBJ1-5
cdr3_aa: CASSARTGGLEQPQHF
cdr3_nt: TGTGCCAGTAGTGCCAGGACAGGGGGCTTAGAACAGCCCCAGCATTTT

clone_size: .
d_call: .
v_call: TRBV27
j_call: TRBJ2-2
cdr3_aa: CASSLRVSGGHDTGELFF
cdr3_nt: TGTGCCAGCAGTTTACGTGTGTCAGGGGGGCATGACACCGGGGAGCTGTTTTTT

clone_size: once
d_call: .
v_call: TRBV2
j_call: TRBJ1-5
cdr3_aa: CASSAGLLGQPQHF
cdr3_nt: TGTGCCAGCAGCGCGGGACTTTTAGGTCAGCCCCAGCATTTT

clone_size: few
d_call: TRBD2
v_call: TRBV27
j_call: TRBJ2-7
cdr3_aa: CASSFRSGGYEQYF
cdr3_nt: TGTGCCAGCAGTTTTCGGTCGGGGGGATACGAGCAGTACTTC

clone_size: .
d_call: .
v_call: TRBV2
j_call: TRBJ1-5
cdr3_aa: CASSEPGNSNQPQHF
cdr3_nt: TGTGCCAGCAGTGAACCCGGGAATAGCAATCAGCCCCAGCATTTT